The clone carrying this T cell receptor beta chain showed up many times. The V end was cut by 5 bases, the J end by 8 bases, with 15 bases between. The CDR3 sequence is 13 residues long. CDR1 and CDR2 (germline): SGHNT, YENEEA. This record comes from a study of tumor-infiltrating lymphocytes in primary liver carcinoma. Overall study: The patients had histopathologically diagnosed primary liver carcinoma, and their disease was treated by surgical resection.

From around 500 ng of total RNA, TCR beta-specific cDNA was reverse-transcribed using a constant-region primer. Libraries covering TCR beta were generated through three nested multiplex PCR rounds (using a slightly modified ARM-PCR). Running 9 to 11 cycles apiece, the first two PCR rounds relied on TRBV1-TRBV30 forward primers together with a C-beta reverse primer. TCRdb itself ran the multiplex PCR reads through MiXCR, one entry per CDR3 protein. The sample has approximately 300,000 distinct CDR3 sequences, over 55% seen once. Germline DNA was also extracted, and blood RNA was taken from unsorted whole blood.

The receptor's source is a man aged 35 to 55 with primary liver carcinoma and hepatitis B virus infection. Specimen: peripheral blood. This chain uses TRBV11-3 with TRBJ1-1, with TRBD1 as a possible D gene (5 bases). As DNA, the CDR3 is TGTGCCAGCAGCCCCGACACGGGGGGAGAAGCTTTCTTT. Translation gives CASSPDTGGEAFF.